The following is a TCR beta chain sequence with its context. Its antigen is as yet unknown. Built from TCR beta cDNA, the libraries had unique molecular identifiers in them. From the PCR reads, TCRdb called clonotypes with MiXCR, one entry per CDR3 protein. Among approximately 250,000 distinct CDR3 sequences listed, 35% to 40% were seen once. The data are from a study of post-analysis software for immune sequencing data. Study-wide results and limits: Roughly five TRBV segments appeared more often in patients than in controls, and TRBV5-6, TRBV5-1 and TRBV20-1 were among these. Comparison with controls showed significantly lower normalized Chao1 diversity in multiple sclerosis patients.

V was trimmed by 3 bases and J by 2 bases, leaving 10 bases between them. In germline, CDR1 is LNHDA, CDR2 SQIVND (reference sequence). The CDR3 is 14 amino acids. The chain has TRBV19 and TRBJ1-2; D may be TRBD1 (5 bases). This TCR was sampled from a girl aged 5-17 years with multiple sclerosis. The sequenced sample consisted of blood. Here the CDR3 reads CASSMEPGNYGYTF. CDR3 in DNA: TGTGCCAGTAGTATGGAACCAGGGAACTATGGCTACACCTTC.